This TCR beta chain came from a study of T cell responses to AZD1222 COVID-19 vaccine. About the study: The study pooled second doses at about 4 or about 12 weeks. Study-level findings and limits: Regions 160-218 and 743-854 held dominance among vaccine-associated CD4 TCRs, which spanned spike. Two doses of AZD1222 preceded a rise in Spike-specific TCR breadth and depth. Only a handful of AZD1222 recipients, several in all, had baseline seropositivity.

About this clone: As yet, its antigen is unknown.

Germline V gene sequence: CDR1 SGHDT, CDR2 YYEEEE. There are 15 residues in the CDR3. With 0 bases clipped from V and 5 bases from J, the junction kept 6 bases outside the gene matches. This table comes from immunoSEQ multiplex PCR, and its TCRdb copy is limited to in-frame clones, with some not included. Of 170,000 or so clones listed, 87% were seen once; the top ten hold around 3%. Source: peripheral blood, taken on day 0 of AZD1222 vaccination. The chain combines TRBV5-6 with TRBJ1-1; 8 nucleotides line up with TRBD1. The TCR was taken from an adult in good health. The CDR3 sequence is CASSLGPGGLTEAFF. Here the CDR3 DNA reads TGTGCCAGCAGCTTGGGTCCAGGGGGCCTAACTGAAGCTTTCTTT.